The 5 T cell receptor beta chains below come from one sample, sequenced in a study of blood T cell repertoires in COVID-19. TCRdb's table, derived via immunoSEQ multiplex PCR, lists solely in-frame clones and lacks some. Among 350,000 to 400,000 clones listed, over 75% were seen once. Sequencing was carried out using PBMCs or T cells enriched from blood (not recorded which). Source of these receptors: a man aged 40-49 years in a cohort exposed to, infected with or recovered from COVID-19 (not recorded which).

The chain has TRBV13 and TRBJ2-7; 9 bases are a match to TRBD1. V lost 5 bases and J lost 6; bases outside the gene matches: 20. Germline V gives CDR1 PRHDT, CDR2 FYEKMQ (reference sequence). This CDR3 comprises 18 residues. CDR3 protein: CASSPIQGARVRGREQYF. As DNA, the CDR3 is TGTGCCAGCAGCCCTATACAGGGGGCGCGAGTTAGGGGACGCGAGCAGTACTTC.

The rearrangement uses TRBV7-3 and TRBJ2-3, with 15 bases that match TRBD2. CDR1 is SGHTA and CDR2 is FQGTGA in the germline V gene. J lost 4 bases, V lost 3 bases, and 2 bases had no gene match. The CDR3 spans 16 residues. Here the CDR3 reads CASSFGLAGGADTQYF. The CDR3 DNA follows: TGTGCCAGCAGCTTTGGACTAGCGGGAGGGGCAGATACGCAGTATTTT.

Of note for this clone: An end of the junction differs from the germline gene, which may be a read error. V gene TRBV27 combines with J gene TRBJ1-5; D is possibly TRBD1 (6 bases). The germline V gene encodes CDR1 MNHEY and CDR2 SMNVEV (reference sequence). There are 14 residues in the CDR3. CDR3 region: CTSSPEQGGQPQHF. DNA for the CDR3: TGTACCAGCAGCCCAGAACAGGGCGGCCAGCCCCAGCATTTT.

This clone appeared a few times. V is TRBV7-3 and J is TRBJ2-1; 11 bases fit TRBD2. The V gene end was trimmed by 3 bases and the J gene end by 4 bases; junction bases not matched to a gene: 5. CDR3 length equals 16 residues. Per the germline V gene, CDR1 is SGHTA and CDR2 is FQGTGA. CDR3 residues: CASSFHSGRAYNEQFF. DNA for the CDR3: TGTGCCAGCAGCTTCCATAGCGGGAGGGCTTACAATGAGCAGTTCTTC.

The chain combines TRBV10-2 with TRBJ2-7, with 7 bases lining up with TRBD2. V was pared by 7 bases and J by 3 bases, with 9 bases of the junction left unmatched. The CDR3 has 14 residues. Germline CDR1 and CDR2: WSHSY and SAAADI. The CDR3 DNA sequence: TGCGCCAGCACTCACCAGCCGGGAGGCTACGAGCAGTACTTC. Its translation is CASTHQPGGYEQYF.